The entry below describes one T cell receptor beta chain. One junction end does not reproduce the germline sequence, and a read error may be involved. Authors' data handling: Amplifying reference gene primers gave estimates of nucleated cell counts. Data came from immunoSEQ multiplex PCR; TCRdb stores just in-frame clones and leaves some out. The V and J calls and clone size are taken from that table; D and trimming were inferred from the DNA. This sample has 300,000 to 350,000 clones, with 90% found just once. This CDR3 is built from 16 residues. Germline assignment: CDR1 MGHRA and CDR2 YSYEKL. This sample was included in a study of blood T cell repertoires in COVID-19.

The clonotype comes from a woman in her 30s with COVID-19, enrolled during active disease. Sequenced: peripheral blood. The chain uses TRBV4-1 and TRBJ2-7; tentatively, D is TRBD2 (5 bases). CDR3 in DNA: TGCGCCAGCAGTCAAGGCAGCGAGGGTAGCTCCTACGAGCAGTACTTC. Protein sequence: CASSQGSEGSSYEQYF.